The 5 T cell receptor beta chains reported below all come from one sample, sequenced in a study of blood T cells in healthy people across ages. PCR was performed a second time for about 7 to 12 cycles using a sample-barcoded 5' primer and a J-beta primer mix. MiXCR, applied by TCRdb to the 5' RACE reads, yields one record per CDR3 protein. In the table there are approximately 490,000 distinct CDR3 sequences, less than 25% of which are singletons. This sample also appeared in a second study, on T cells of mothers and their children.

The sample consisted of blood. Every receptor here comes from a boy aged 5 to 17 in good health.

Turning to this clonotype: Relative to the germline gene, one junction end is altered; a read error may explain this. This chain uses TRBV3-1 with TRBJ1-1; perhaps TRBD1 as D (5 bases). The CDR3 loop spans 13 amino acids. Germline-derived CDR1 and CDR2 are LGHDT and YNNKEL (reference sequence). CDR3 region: CASGGTWGTEASF. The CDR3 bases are TGTGCCAGCGGCGGGACGTGGGGCACTGAAGCTTCCTTT.

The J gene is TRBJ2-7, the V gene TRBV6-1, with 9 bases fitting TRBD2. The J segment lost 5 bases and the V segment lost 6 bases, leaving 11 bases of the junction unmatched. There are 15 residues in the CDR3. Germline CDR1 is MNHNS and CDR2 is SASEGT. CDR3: CASRVLWTSDNEQYF. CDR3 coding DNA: TGTGCCAGCAGGGTACTTTGGACTAGCGACAACGAGCAGTACTTC.

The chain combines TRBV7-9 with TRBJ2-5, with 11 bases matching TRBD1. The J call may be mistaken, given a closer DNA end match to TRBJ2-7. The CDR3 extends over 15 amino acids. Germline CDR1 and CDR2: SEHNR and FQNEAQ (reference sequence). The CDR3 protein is CASSLWTGGDNEQYF. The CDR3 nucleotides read TGTGCCAGCAGCCTCTGGACAGGGGGCGACAACGAGCAGTACTTC.

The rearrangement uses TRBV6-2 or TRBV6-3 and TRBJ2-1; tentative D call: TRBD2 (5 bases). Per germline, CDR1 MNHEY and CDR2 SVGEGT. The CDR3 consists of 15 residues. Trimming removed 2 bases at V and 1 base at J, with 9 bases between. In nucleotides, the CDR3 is TGTGCCAGCAGTTACCCCGGGGTTTCCTACAATGAGCAGTTCTTC. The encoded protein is CASSYPGVSYNEQFF.

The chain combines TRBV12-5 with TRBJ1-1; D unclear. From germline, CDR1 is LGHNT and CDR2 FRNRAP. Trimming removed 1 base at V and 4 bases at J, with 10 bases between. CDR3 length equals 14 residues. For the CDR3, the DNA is TGTGCTAGTGGTTTGGGGACTCGGACCACTGAAGCTTTCTTT. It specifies CASGLGTRTTEAFF.